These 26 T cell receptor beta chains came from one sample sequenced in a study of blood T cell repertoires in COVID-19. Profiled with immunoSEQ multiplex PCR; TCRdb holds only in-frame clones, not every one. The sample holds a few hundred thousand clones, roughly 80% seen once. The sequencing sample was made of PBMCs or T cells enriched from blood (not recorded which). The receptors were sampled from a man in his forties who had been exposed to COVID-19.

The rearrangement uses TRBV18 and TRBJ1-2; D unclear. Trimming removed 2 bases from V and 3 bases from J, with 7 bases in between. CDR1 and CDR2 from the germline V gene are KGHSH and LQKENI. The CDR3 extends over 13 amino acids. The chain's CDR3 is CASSPGQYYGYTF. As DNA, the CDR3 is TGTGCCAGCTCACCAGGGCAGTACTATGGCTACACCTTC.

The CDR3 bases are TGTGCCAGCAGTCTAGGTCCCGAGGTCTCCCCTACAGATACGCAGTATTTT. Protein sequence: CASSLGPEVSPTDTQYF. The chain uses TRBV27 and TRBJ2-3; D remains ambiguous. The V gene's germline CDR1 is MNHEY and CDR2 SMNVEV (reference sequence). The CDR3 covers 17 residues. The V gene lost 5 bases and the J gene lost 3 bases, with 21 bases spanning the gap.

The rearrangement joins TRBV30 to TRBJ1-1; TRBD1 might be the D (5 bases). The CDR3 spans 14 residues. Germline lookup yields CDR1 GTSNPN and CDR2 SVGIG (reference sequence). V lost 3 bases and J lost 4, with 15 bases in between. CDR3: CAWSGRVWGTEAFF. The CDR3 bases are TGTGCCTGGAGCGGCAGGGTATGGGGCACTGAAGCTTTCTTT.

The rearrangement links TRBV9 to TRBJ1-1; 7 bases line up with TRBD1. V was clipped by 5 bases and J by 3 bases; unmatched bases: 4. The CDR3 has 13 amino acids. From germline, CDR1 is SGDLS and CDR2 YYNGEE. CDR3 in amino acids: CASRQGTDTEAFF. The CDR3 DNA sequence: TGTGCCAGCAGACAGGGGACGGACACTGAAGCTTTCTTT. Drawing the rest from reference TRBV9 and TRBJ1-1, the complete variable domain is DSGVTQTPKHLITATGQRVTLRCSPRSGDLSVYWYQQSLDQGLQFLIQYYNGEERAKGNILERFSAQQFPDLHSELNLSSLELGDSALYFCASRQGTDTEAFFGQGTRLTVV.

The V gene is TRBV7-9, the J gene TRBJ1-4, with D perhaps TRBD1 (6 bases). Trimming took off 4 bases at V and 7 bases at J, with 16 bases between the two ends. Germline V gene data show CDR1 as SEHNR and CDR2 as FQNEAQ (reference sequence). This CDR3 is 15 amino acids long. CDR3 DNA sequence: TGTGCCAGCAGCTCATCACAGGGAATGGTTGAAAAACTGTTTTTT. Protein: CASSSSQGMVEKLFF.

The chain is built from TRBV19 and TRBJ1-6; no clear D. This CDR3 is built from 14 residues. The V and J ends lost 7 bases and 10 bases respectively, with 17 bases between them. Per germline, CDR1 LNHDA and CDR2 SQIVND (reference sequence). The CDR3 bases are TGTGCCAGTACTATGGGCATCGCAGGATCACCCCTCCACTTT. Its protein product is CASTMGIAGSPLHF.

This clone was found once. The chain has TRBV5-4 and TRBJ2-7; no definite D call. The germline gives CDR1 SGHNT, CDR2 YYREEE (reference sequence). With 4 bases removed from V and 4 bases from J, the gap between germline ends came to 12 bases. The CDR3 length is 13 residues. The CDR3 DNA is TGTGCCAGCAGCGCCACCGGGTCTTACGAGCAGTACTTC. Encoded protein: CASSATGSYEQYF.

Here the CDR3 reads CASSITPSSYGYTF. CDR3 DNA sequence: TGTGCCAGTAGTATAACCCCCTCGAGCTATGGCTACACCTTC. The rearrangement uses TRBV19 and TRBJ1-2; D call uncertain. Germline V gene sequence: CDR1 LNHDA, CDR2 SQIVND (reference sequence). The CDR3 contains 14 residues. Trimming removed 2 bases at V and 4 bases at J, with 11 bases between.

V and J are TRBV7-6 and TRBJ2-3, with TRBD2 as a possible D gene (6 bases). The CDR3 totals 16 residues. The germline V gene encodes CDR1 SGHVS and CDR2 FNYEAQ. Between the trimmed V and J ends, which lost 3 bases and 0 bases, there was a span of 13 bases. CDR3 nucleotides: TGTGCCAGCAGCTTCCTTGGCGGGGAGAGCACAGATACGCAGTATTTT. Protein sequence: CASSFLGGESTDTQYF.

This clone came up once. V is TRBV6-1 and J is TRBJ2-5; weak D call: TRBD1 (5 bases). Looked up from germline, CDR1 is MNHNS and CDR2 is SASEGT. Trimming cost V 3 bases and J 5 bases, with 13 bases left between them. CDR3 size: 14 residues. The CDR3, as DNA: TGTGCCAGCAGTGAGCATTTAGGGGCGGAGACCCAGTACTTC. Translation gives CASSEHLGAETQYF.

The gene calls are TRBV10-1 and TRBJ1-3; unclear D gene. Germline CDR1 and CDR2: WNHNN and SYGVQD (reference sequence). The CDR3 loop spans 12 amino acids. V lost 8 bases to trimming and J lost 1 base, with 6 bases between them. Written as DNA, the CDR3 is TGCGCCAGCTCGGGGTCTGGAAACACCATATATTTT. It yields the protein CASSGSGNTIYF.

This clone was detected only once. CDR3: CASSVGTSGRVDTQYF. As DNA, the CDR3 is TGTGCCAGCAGCGTAGGCACAAGCGGGAGAGTAGATACGCAGTATTTT. This chain links TRBV9 with TRBJ2-3; 8 nucleotides line up with TRBD2. V shed 0 bases and J 5 bases; nucleotides not matched to a gene: 8. The germline CDR1 and CDR2 sequences are SGDLS and YYNGEE. The CDR3 has 16 amino acids.

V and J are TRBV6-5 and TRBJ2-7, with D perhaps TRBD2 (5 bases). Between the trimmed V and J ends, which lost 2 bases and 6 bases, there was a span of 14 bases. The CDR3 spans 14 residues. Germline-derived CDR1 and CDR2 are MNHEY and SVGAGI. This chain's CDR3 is CASSYGPSGFEQYF. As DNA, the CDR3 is TGTGCCAGCAGTTACGGTCCTTCGGGGTTCGAGCAGTACTTC.

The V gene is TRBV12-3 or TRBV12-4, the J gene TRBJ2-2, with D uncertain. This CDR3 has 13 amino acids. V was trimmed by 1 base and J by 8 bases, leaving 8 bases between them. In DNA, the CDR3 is TGTGCCAGCAGTTTAGGGTGGGCGGGGGAGCTGTTTTTT. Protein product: CASSLGWAGELFF.

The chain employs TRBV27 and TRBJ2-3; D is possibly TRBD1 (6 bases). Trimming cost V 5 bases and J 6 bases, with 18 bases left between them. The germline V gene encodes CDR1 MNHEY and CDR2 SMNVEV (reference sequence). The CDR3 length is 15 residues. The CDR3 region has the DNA TGTGCCAGCAGTCCCTCGGGTTTTAGGGGGGATACGCAGTATTTT. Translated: CASSPSGFRGDTQYF.

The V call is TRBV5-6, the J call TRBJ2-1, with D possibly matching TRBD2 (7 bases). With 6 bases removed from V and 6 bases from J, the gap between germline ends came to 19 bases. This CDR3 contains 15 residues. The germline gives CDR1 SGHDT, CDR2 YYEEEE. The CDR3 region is CASTRGGGRRNEQFF. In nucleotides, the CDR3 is TGTGCCAGCACCCGAGGGGGAGGGCGACGCAATGAGCAGTTCTTC.

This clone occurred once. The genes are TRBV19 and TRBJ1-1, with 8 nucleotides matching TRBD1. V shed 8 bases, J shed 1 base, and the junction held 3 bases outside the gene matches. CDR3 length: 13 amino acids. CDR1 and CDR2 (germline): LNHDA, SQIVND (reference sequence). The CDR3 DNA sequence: TGTGCCAGTCGGACAGGGTGGAACACTGAAGCTTTCTTT. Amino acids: CASRTGWNTEAFF. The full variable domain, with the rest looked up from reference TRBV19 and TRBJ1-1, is DGGITQSPKYLFRKEGQNVTLSCEQNLNHDAMYWYRQDPGQGLRLIYYSQIVNDFQKGDIAEGYSVSREKKESFPLTVTSAQKNPTAFYLCASRTGWNTEAFFGQGTRLTVV.

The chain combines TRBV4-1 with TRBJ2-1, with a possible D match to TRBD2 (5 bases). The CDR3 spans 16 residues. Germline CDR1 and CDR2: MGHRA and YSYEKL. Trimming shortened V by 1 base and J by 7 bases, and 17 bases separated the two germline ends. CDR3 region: CASSQGAGWIGNEQFF. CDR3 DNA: TGCGCCAGCAGCCAAGGGGCGGGTTGGATAGGGAATGAGCAGTTCTTC.

In DNA, the CDR3 is TGTGCCAGCAGCTTCTTGGGGCCAAATTCACCCCTCCACTTT. Protein sequence: CASSFLGPNSPLHF. The chain joins TRBV7-2 to TRBJ1-6, with a weak D call TRBD1 (5 bases). V was shortened by 3 bases and J by 7 bases, with 10 bases between the two germline ends. The CDR3 totals 14 residues. Germline V gene lookup returns CDR1 SGHTA and CDR2 FQGNSA.

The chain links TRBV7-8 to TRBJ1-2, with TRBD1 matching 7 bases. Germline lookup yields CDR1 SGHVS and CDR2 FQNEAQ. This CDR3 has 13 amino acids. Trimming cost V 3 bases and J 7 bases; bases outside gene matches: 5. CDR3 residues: CASSFDRVGGYTF. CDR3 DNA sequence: TGTGCCAGCAGCTTCGACAGGGTCGGTGGCTACACCTTC.

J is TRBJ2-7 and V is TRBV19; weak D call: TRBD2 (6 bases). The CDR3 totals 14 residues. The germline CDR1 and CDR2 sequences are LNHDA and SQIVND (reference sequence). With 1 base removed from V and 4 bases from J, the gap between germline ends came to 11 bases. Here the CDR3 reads CASSIGLGSYEQYF. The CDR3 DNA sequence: TGTGCCAGTAGTATAGGACTAGGCTCTTACGAGCAGTACTTC.

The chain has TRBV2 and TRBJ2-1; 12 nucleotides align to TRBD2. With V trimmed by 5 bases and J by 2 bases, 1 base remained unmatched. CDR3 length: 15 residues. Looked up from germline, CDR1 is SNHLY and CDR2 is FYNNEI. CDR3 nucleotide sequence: TGTGCCAGCAGTCGGACTAGCGGGACCTACAATGAGCAGTTCTTC. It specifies CASSRTSGTYNEQFF.

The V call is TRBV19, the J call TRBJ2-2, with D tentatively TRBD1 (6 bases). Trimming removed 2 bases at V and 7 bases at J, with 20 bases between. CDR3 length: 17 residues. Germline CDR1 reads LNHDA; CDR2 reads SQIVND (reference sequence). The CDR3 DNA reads TGTGCCAGTAGTATACCCCGACAGGTATCACAAAACGGGGAGCTGTTTTTT. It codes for CASSIPRQVSQNGELFF. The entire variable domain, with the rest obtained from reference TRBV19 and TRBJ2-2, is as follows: DGGITQSPKYLFRKEGQNVTLSCEQNLNHDAMYWYRQDPGQGLRLIYYSQIVNDFQKGDIAEGYSVSREKKESFPLTVTSAQKNPTAFYLCASSIPRQVSQNGELFFGEGSRLTVL.

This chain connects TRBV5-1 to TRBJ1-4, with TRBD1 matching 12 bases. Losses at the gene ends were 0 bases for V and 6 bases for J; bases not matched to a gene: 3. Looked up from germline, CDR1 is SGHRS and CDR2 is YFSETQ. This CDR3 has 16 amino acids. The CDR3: CASSLGDRGLDEKLFF. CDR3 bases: TGCGCCAGCAGCTTGGGGGACAGGGGGCTGGATGAAAAACTGTTTTTT.

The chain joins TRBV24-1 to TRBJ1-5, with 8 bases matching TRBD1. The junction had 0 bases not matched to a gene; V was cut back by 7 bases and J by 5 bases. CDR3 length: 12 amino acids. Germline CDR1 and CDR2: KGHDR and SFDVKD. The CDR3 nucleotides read TGTGCCACCAGACAGGGGGATCAGCCCCAGCATTTT. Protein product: CATRQGDQPQHF.

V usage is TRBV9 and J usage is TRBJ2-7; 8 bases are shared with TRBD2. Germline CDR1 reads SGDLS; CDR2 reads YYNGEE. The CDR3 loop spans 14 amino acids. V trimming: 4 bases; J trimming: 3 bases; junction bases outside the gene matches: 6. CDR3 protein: CASSRAGGGYEQYF. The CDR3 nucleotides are TGTGCCAGCAGCCGGGCGGGAGGCGGCTACGAGCAGTACTTC.